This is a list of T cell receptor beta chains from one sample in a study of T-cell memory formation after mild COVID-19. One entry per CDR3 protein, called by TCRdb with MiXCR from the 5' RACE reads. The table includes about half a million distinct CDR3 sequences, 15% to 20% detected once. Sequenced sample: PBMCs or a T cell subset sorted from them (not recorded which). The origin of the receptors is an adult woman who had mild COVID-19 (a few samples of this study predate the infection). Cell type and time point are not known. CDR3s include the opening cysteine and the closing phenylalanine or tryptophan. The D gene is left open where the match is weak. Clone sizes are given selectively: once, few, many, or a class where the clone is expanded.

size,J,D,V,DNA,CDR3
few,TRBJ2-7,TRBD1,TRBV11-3,TGTGCCAGCACCCGGGGCACAGGGGGCTTCGGCGAGCAGTACTTC,CASTRGTGGFGEQYF
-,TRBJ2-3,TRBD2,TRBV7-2,TGTGCCAGCAGCTTATGGGAGAGCGGGGGGCACACAGATACGCAGTATTTT,CASSLWESGGHTDTQYF
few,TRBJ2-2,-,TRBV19,TGTGCCAGTACCCCTCGTGGCAGGACAAACACCGGGGAGCTGTTTTTT,CASTPRGRTNTGELFF
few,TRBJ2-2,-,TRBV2,TGTGCCAGCAGCCCCCTGAAGCGCGGGGAGCTGTTTTTT,CASSPLKRGELFF
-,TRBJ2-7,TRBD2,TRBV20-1,TGCAGTGCTAGAGAGCGGGAGGTCTACGAGCAGTACTTC,CSAREREVYEQYF
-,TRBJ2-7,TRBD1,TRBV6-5,TGTGCCAGCAGTTACGGGACAGGCACCCCCTACGAGCAGTACTTC,CASSYGTGTPYEQYF
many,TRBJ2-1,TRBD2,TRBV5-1,TGCGCCAGCAGCGCGGGACTAGCGGGCCGTGAGTGGCAGTTCTTC,CASSAGLAGREWQFF
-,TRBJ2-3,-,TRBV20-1,TGCAGTGTTCCGGACACTATGCGCGGCACAGATACGCAGTATTTT,CSVPDTMRGTDTQYF
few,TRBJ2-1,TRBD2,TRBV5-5,TGTGCCAGCAGCTTGCCTCTAGCGGGAGCAGAAAATGAGCAGTTCTTC,CASSLPLAGAENEQFF
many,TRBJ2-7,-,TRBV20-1,TGCAGTGCTAGAGATCCAGGAAGCTCCTACGAGCAGTACTTC,CSARDPGSSYEQYF
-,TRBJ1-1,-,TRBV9,TGTGCCAGCAGCCACAGAGCGTTCACTGAAGCTTTCTTT,CASSHRAFTEAFF
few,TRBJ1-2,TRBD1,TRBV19,TGTGCCGTCGTAGGCCCAGACAGGGACTATGGCTACACCTTC,CAVVGPDRDYGYTF
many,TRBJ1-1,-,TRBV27,TGTGCCAGCAGTTTGCAAGGGGCTCTTAACACTGAAGCTTTCTTT,CASSLQGALNTEAFF
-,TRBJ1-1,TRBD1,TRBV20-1,TGCAGTGCTGTTCGGGAGGGACAGTCGAACACTGAAGCTTTCTTT,CSAVREGQSNTEAFF
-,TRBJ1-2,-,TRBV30,TGTGCCTGGAGTGTTGGTGGGAGTAACTATGGCTACACCTTC,CAWSVGGSNYGYTF
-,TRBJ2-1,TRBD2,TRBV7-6,TGTGCCAGCAGCCCACCGCTAGCGGGAGTCGTGTACAATGAGCAGTTCTTC,CASSPPLAGVVYNEQFF
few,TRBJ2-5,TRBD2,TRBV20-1,TGCAGTGCTAGGAGGTCTAGCGGGCAAGAGACCCAGTACTTC,CSARRSSGQETQYF
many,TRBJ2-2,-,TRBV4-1,TGCGCCAGCAGCCAGGGGGCCTCTTACACCGGGGAGCTGTTTTTT,CASSQGASYTGELFF
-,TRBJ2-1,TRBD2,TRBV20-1,TGCAGTGCTAGTCGGACTAGCGGGCCCGGAGGCGGTGAGCAGTTCTTC,CSASRTSGPGGGEQFF
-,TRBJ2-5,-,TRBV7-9,TGTGCCAGCAACAACTGGGACTCCGCCGGGTCACGGGAGACCCAGTACTTC,CASNNWDSAGSRETQYF
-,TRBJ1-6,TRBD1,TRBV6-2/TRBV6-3,TGTGCCAGCAGTCCGCGGGACAGGGGTGTTAATTCACCCCTCCACTTT,CASSPRDRGVNSPLHF
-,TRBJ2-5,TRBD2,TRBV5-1,TGCGCCAGCAGCTTGACTAGCGGGGGGAAGACCCAGTACTTC,CASSLTSGGKTQYF
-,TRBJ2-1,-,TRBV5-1,TGCGCCAGCAGCTTTATTAGCAGCCTCTACAATGAGCAGTTCTTC,CASSFISSLYNEQFF
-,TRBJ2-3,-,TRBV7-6,TGTGCCAGCAGCTTAGATCCGGACAGAGGCACAGATACGCAGTATTTT,CASSLDPDRGTDTQYF
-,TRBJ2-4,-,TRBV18,TGTGCCAGCTCCCTGGACAACGCCAAAAACATTCAGTACTTC,CASSLDNAKNIQYF
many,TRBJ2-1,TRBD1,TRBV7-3,TGTGCCAGCAGCCCCCGCCCCGTCGGGACAGGGGGAGGAAATGAGCAGTTCTTC,CASSPRPVGTGGGNEQFF
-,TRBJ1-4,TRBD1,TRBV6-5,TGTGCCAGCAGTCCTGCGGGACAGGGGAGACGAAAACTGTTTTTT,CASSPAGQGRRKLFF
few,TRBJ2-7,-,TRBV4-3,TGCGCCAGCAGCCAAGAACTCGAGTCCGAGCAGTACTTC,CASSQELESEQYF
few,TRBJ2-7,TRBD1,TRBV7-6,TGTGCCAGCAGCCCCGGACAGGTCTCCTACGAGCAGTACTTC,CASSPGQVSYEQYF
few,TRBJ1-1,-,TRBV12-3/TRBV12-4,TGTGCCAGCAAGCAAGACGGGGGCTCCACTGAAGCTTTCTTT,CASKQDGGSTEAFF
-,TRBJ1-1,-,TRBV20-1,TGCAGTGCTAGAGTTCCGGGTGGGAACACTGAAGCTTTCTTT,CSARVPGGNTEAFF
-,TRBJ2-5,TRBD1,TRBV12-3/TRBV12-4,TGTGCCAGCAGCTTGAACAGGGGATCAGGAGAGACCCAGTACTTC,CASSLNRGSGETQYF
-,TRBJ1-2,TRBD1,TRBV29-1,TGCAGCGGAGGACAGGGAGATGGCTACACCTTC,CSGGQGDGYTF
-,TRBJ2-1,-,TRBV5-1,TGCGCCAGCAGCTTGGTCCGAGCGGGCTACAATGAGCAGTTCTTC,CASSLVRAGYNEQFF
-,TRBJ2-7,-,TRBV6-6,TGTGCCAGCAGACCGGACAGGGAAGGGGGGGCGCTCATTTACGAGCAGTACTTC,CASRPDREGGALIYEQYF
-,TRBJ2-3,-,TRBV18,TGTGCCAGCTCACCACCGGTGGGCTCCCCCGGCCCCACAGATACGCAGTATTTT,CASSPPVGSPGPTDTQYF
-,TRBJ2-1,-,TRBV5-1,TGCGCCAGCAGCTTGGAGCAGGGATGGGGCAATGAGCAGTTCTTC,CASSLEQGWGNEQFF
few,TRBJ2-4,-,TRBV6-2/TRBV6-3,TGTGCCAGCATGACTTCGAGGATGAATCTTTTTCAGTACTTC,CASMTSRMNLFQYF
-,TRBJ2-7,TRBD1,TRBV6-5,TGTGCCAGCAGCCACCAGTGGATACAGGGGCGCGAGCAGTACTTC,CASSHQWIQGREQYF
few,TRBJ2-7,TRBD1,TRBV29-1,TGCAGCGTTGCGACAGGGGAACGGTACGAGCAGTACTTC,CSVATGERYEQYF
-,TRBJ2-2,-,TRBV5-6,TGTGCCAGCAGCTTGAGGTGGACCGGGGAGCTGTTTTTT,CASSLRWTGELFF
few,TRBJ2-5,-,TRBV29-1,TGCAGCGATCTAAAGGGGCAAGAGACCCAGTACTTC,CSDLKGQETQYF
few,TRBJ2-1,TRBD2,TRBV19,TGTGCCAGTACGGGCGGGAGCGATTACAATGAGCAGTTCTTC,CASTGGSDYNEQFF
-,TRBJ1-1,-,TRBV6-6,TGTGCCAGCACCCTACTAAAAATGAACACTGAAGCTTTCTTT,CASTLLKMNTEAFF
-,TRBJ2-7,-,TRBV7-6,TGTGCCAGCAGCGTTTCGCTAGAACACAGGGTCCACGAGCAGTACTTC,CASSVSLEHRVHEQYF
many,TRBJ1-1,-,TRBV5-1,TGCGCCAGCAGCCCGACGGCGAACACTGAAGCTTTCTTT,CASSPTANTEAFF
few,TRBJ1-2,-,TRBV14,TGTGCCAGCAGCGGAGGGACGGCTGGCTACACCTTC,CASSGGTAGYTF
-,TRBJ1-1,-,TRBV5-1,TGCGCCAGCAGCTTGGTTACGTCGGACACTGAAGCTTTCTTT,CASSLVTSDTEAFF
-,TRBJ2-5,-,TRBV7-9,TGTGCCAGCAGCCTACTCTCTGGGATCCAAGAGACCCAGTACTTC,CASSLLSGIQETQYF
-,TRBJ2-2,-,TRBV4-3,TGCGCCAGCAGGCGCGCCCTTGGGACTGCTAACACCGGGGAGCTGTTTTTT,CASRRALGTANTGELFF
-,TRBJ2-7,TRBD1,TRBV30,TGTGCCTGGGGACAGGGAGGATTCCGCGAGCAGTACTTC,CAWGQGGFREQYF
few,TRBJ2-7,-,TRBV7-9,TGTGCCAGCAGCCCAAAGCGGACTGGCTACGAGCAGTACTTC,CASSPKRTGYEQYF
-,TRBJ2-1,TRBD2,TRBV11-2,TGTGCCAGCAGCTTAGGGCTAGCGGGAGAAGAGGAGCAGTTCTTC,CASSLGLAGEEEQFF
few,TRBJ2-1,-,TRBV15,TGTGCCACCAGCAGAGATCTGGCAGCGGTATTATACAATGAGCAGTTCTTC,CATSRDLAAVLYNEQFF
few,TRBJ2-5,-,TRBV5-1,TGCGCCAGCAGTGGAGATGAACGAGAGACCCAGTACTTC,CASSGDERETQYF